This entry concerns a single T cell receptor beta chain. As yet, its antigen is unknown. These data are taken from a study of cytomegalovirus exposure and HLA in healthy donors. Broader study findings: Among donors in an Asian-associated ancestry cluster, a later analysis reportedly found fewer N-insertions than the approximately 700-donor mean.

There are 12 residues in the CDR3. Germline CDR1 reads SEHNR; CDR2 reads FQNEAQ (reference sequence). Between the trimmed V and J ends, which lost 2 bases and 7 bases, there was a span of 6 bases. 13 Jbeta primers and 60 Vbeta primers were used for the PCR. The data were produced by immunoSEQ multiplex PCR, yet TCRdb's version contains in-frame clones alone and is incomplete. Of about 180,000 clones listed, 60% to 85% are singletons. The chain couples TRBV7-9 to TRBJ2-1, with D unresolved. Sequences were obtained from PBMCs. The sequence was collected from a male donor in good health and CMV-seronegative. The CDR3 DNA is TGTGCCAGCAGCTTATCTACGAATGAGCAGTTCTTC. Residues: CASSLSTNEQFF.